The clone carrying this T cell receptor beta chain is a singleton in its sample. Its antigen remains unidentified. V lost 2 bases and J lost 5; bases outside the gene matches: 7. CDR3 length: 16 amino acids. Germline CDR1 is SGHTA and CDR2 is FQGNSA. The study ran its PCR with 60 Vbeta and 13 Jbeta primers. Produced via immunoSEQ multiplex PCR; TCRdb's table is partial and in-frame only. The sample includes some 100,000 clones, 73% of them seen just once. The data derive from a study of cytomegalovirus exposure and HLA in healthy donors. Whole-study context: As released early, the data held some 80 million unique TCRs from HLA-typed donors. Study results and caveats: The study listed 164 cytomegalovirus-associated TCR beta chains. Prior analysis indicated that the majority of TCR beta V segments exhibited productivity approximately 87% or approximately 30% of the time.

The sample was PBMCs. The receptor was isolated from a man aged 40-49 years in good health and CMV-seronegative. The genes are TRBV7-2 and TRBJ2-3, with 10 bases lining up with TRBD2. The CDR3 DNA reads as TGTGCCAGCAGCTTAATGGGTCTAGCGGGGGTAGATACGCAGTATTTT. It is translated as CASSLMGLAGVDTQYF. Full variable domain (outside the CDR3, taken from reference TRBV7-2 and TRBJ2-3): GAGVSQSPSNKVTEKGKDVELRCDPISGHTALYWYRQSLGQGLEFLIYFQGNSAPDKSGLPSDRFSAERTGGSVSTLTIQRTQQEDSAVYLCASSLMGLAGVDTQYFGPGTRLTVL.